This T cell receptor (beta chain) was recovered during a study of T cells in Graves' hyperthyroidism and ophthalmopathy (dated by TCRdb to between 2017 and 2020). With regard to the full study: Peripheral blood samples were taken at initial diagnosis, before any treatment was given. TCR V-J signatures able to tell the groups apart were searched for in a discovery cohort of 90 to 100 patients, of whom approximately 40 had Graves' ophthalmopathy and about 60 had stable Graves' hyperthyroidism. An independent validation cohort of 18 to 20 hyperthyroidism patients and roughly 16 patients who later progressed to ophthalmopathy tested prospective prediction of ophthalmopathy. The 95 to 100 discovery patients were randomly split 7:3 into training and test sets. In over five Graves' hyperthyroidism patients, the study also compared T-cell repertoires from thyroid tissue with T-cell repertoires from blood. Once sampling was done, hyperthyroidism patients were given methimazole at a starting dose of 30 mg daily, whereas ophthalmopathy patients were given high-dose intravenous methylprednisolone. TCR Vbeta CDR3 sequencing of some 140 peripheral blood samples (over 40 ophthalmopathy, around 80 hyperthyroidism and some 17 progressor patients) is reported in the paper.

The hyperthyroidism patients were between 18 and 65 years old and newly diagnosed, with a disease duration of less than 2 months. Any patient with an uncontrolled infection, another autoimmune disease, pregnancy or lactation was excluded. Clinical symptoms, serum thyroxine and TRAb, thyroid ultrasound, and orbital computed tomography formed the basis for the diagnoses. For progressor patients, blood was drawn at the first diagnosis of hyperthyroidism, before any ophthalmopathy symptoms had appeared. PBMCs were isolated from more than 9 ml of fresh peripheral blood by Ficoll-Paque density gradient centrifugation. Progressor patients were initially diagnosed with Graves' hyperthyroidism and developed ophthalmopathy during follow-up. Trizol reagent was used to extract total RNA, and RNA quality was then checked on an Agilent 2100 Bioanalyzer. This clonotype has at least ten counts. Its antigen is still unknown. Base-call qualities are not available, and no considerably larger clone is one nucleotide away.

Paper-wide results and their limitations: A 13 V-J signature model separated ophthalmopathy from stable hyperthyroidism, with nearly 90% sensitivity and 81.08% specificity in cross-validation and 80%/75% in testing. During validation, the model predicted progression to ophthalmopathy a median of approximately 6.5 months ahead of onset, with approximately 70% sensitivity and 72% to 80% specificity. Sample size was not statistically predetermined, and blinding of investigators to group allocation was not performed. Most expanded thyroid clonotypes (frequency above 0.001) were also found in blood, which suggests that blood repertoires may mirror thyroid immune responses.

Including the terminal cysteine and phenylalanine, the CDR3 comprises 13 residues. Of the read, only the CDR3 DNA is kept; its 39 bases are in frame from base 1. V loses 5 bases of germline sequence and J loses 7 bases, and the interval between the two ends is 9 bases. The germline V gene specifies SGHAT as CDR1 and FQNNGV as CDR2. The TCR beta CDR3 regions were amplified from the RNA transcripts. For the first round of RT-PCR on the TCR CDR3, the HTBI primer set was used together with the Qiagen OneStep RT-PCR kit. The libraries were constructed in a second round of multiplex PCR and then size-selected and purified. Libraries were sequenced paired-end with 100 bp reads on an Illumina HiSeq2000. The study's own analysis went as follows. SOAPnuke was used to process the raw data, removing reads that contained adapters or uncalled bases, had a mean Phred below 15, or lacked an exact match to the constant primer or identifier. High-quality paired reads were merged using COPE v1.2.5, and each unique nucleotide sequence was defined as a clonotype. Clonotypes were aligned to IMGT TRBV, TRBD and TRBJ reference segments using MiTCR v1.1. Only V-J combinations with frequency above 0.0001, covering approximately 99% of repertoires, were analysed. A TCS score was defined as the ratio between F50 (clonal expansion) and ExV (chaos), using BLOSUM62-based TCRdist between CDR3 peptides within each V-J. Welch's t-statistics and random forest reduced several hundred V-J features to around 14, which were used in a naive Bayes classifier (R e1071). TCRdb trimmed the raw reads at Q25, called clones with MiXCR and kept productive beta chains. CDR3 protein sequences are deduplicated, and each keeps its most common genes and DNA. It is TCRdb's table, rather than the study itself, that gives the V and J calls and clone size. Recorded for this sample are around 280,000 distinct CDR3 sequences; more than 10% of them occurred a single time. 6.5% to 10% of the sample goes to the ten largest clones.

The TCR comes from a woman aged 25 to 39 with Graves' hyperthyroidism that later progressed to Graves' ophthalmopathy. Here the chain combines TRBV11-2 and TRBJ1-6, with an unclear D gene assignment. The sample taken for sequencing was blood. The nucleotide sequence is TGTGCCAGCAGCACCCTACAGAATTCACCCCTCCACTTT. Its translation reads: CASSTLQNSPLHF.